The entry that follows covers one T cell receptor beta chain sequence. The data were taken from a study of blood T cell repertoires in COVID-19. In the study's own analysis: From reference gene primer amplification, estimates of nucleated cell counts were derived. Libraries were prepared by immunoSEQ multiplex PCR; TCRdb keeps only in-frame clonotypes and omits some of them. D and trimming were read from the DNA, whereas the V and J calls and clone size are those reported in that table. Seen here are some 700,000 clones, approximately 90% observed once, and the top ten hold over 0.2%. The germline CDR1 and CDR2 sequences are SGDLS and YYNGEE. Trimming removed 1 base from V and 0 bases from J, with 11 bases in between. This CDR3 contains 15 residues.

The V gene is TRBV9, the J gene TRBJ2-7; tentative D call: TRBD1 (5 bases). Specimen: peripheral blood. The receptor's source is a woman under 30 with acute or convalescent COVID-19. CDR3 in amino acids: CASSVSQGSSYEQYF. CDR3 in DNA: TGTGCCAGCAGCGTATCTCAGGGCAGCTCCTACGAGCAGTACTTC.